This T cell receptor beta chain was recorded in a study of blood T cell repertoires in COVID-19. Study context: Sources were T cells, B-cell-depleted T cells, or PBMCs; the material itself was cDNA or gDNA.

The V gene end was trimmed by 3 bases and the J gene end by 8 bases; junction bases not matched to a gene: 5. Germline V gives CDR1 SGHRS, CDR2 YFSETQ. CDR3 length: 15 amino acids. TCRdb's table, derived via immunoSEQ multiplex PCR, lists solely in-frame clones and lacks some. The data hold a few hundred thousand clones, with approximately 86% observed a single time. This rearrangement joins TRBV5-1 to TRBJ1-6, with 10 bases aligning to TRBD1. This TCR was sampled from a woman aged 55-75 years with COVID-19, enrolled during active disease. The sequencing sample was made of peripheral blood. CDR3 DNA sequence: TGCGCCAGCAGCTGGGGGACAGGGGAAGATTCACCCCTCCACTTT. The encoded protein is CASSWGTGEDSPLHF. Based on the CDR3 plus reference TRBV5-1 and TRBJ1-6, the full variable domain is KAGVTQTPRYLIKTRGQQVTLSCSPISGHRSVSWYQQTPGQGLQFLFEYFSETQRNKGNFPGRFSGRQFSNSRSEMNVSTLELGDSALYLCASSWGTGEDSPLHFGNGTRLTVT.